This T cell receptor beta chain originates from a study of blood T cell repertoires in COVID-19. The authors' processing: Reference gene primer amplification gave estimated nucleated cell counts. Some clones are missing from TCRdb's copy, which holds only in-frame ones; the method was immunoSEQ multiplex PCR. The V and J calls and clone size were taken over from that table, and D and trimming were inferred from the DNA. Among fewer than 200,000 clones listed, roughly 87% were seen once. Germline loops: CDR1 MDHEN, CDR2 SYDVKM. The CDR3 runs to 13 residues. The V end lost 7 bases, the J end lost 5 bases, and 14 bases lay between the germline ends.

The sample comprised peripheral blood. The chain is built from TRBV28 and TRBJ1-1; a weak D match, TRBD1 (5 bases). This clonotype originated in an older woman who had recovered from COVID-19. The CDR3 loop is CASKGESRTEAFF. The CDR3 DNA sequence: TGTGCCAGCAAAGGGGAATCCCGGACTGAAGCTTTCTTT.